The text below deals with one T cell receptor beta chain. Antigen unknown. TCRdb's table, derived via immunoSEQ multiplex PCR, lists solely in-frame clones and lacks some. In the table there are 300,000 or so clones, approximately 86% of which are singletons. The data are from a study of cytomegalovirus exposure and HLA in healthy donors. Notes on the study in general: Reports showed the classifier diagnosing cytomegalovirus status with high specificity and sensitivity. There were some 150 TCR beta chains listed as cytomegalovirus-associated.

This CDR3 is built from 14 residues. CDR1 and CDR2 from the germline V gene are ENHRY and SYGVKD. V trimming: 9 bases; J trimming: 4 bases; junction bases outside the gene matches: 9. This sequence joins TRBV10-3 and TRBJ2-7; TRBD2 aligns across 10 bases. The TCR sequence derives from a man aged 30 to 39 in good health and CMV-seronegative. Sequences were obtained from PBMCs. The CDR3 region is CAIKQAGGQYEQYF. The CDR3, as DNA: TGTGCCATTAAACAAGCGGGGGGGCAGTACGAGCAGTACTTC.